These 9 T cell receptor beta chains came from one sample sequenced in a study of T cell responses to AZD1222 COVID-19 vaccine. Measured with immunoSEQ multiplex PCR; TCRdb has only the in-frame clones, and not every one. This repertoire shows some 130,000 clones, roughly 93% found once; its top ten account for just over 5%. The source was peripheral blood, collected on day 0 of AZD1222 vaccination. These receptors came from an adult in good health.

The rearrangement links TRBV7-9 to TRBJ1-6; perhaps TRBD1 as D (5 bases). Trimming took off 5 bases at V and 10 bases at J, with 15 bases between the two ends. The CDR3 length is 14 residues. Germline-derived CDR1 and CDR2 are SEHNR and FQNEAQ (reference sequence). CDR3 sequence reads: CASSRGDVQSPLHF. The CDR3 DNA reads as TGTGCCAGCAGCCGTGGGGACGTCCAATCACCCCTCCACTTT.

The gene calls are TRBV6-4 and TRBJ2-1; D is perhaps TRBD1 (6 bases). V was trimmed by 4 bases and J by 7 bases, leaving 8 bases between them. The germline V gene encodes CDR1 MRHNA and CDR2 SNTAGT. CDR3 length: 12 residues. The chain's CDR3 is CASSAQGNEQFF. The CDR3, as DNA: TGTGCCAGCAGTGCACAGGGTAATGAGCAGTTCTTC.

This chain joins TRBV21-1 and TRBJ2-7; the table's D call of TRBD2 was not tested on the DNA. TRBV21-1 is flagged as a pseudogene. This CDR3 region has 18 residues. The DNA of the CDR3 is TGTGCCAGCAGCAAAGCGTCGCAACTAGCGGGAGACGGCTACGAGCAGTACTTC. It specifies CASSKASQLAGDGYEQYF.

V gene TRBV6-5 combines with J gene TRBJ1-3; no clear D gene. Germline CDR1 reads MNHEY; CDR2 reads SVGAGI. V lost 11 bases, J lost 4 bases, and 12 bases lay in between. The CDR3 is 12 residues long. For the CDR3, the DNA is TGTGCCGCAATGCGGATCGGAAACACCATATATTTT. This translates into CAAMRIGNTIYF.

The chain joins TRBV5-5 to TRBJ2-5; possibly TRBD1 or TRBD2 for D (5 bases each). This CDR3 is built from 14 residues. The V gene's germline CDR1 is SGHKS and CDR2 YYEKEE (reference sequence). Trimming took 4 bases from V and 2 from J, leaving 12 bases between them. DNA of the CDR3: TGTGCCAGCAGCAAGGGGACGGAACAAGAGACCCAGTACTTC. This encodes CASSKGTEQETQYF.

V gene TRBV6-1 combines with J gene TRBJ1-1; 7 bases line up with TRBD1. Germline V lookup: CDR1 MNHNS, CDR2 SASEGT. Trimming cost V 2 bases and J 4 bases; bases outside gene matches: 7. The CDR3 has 15 amino acids. CDR3 sequence (DNA): TGTGCCAGCAGTGAAATAACAGGGGCGGGCACTGAAGCTTTCTTT. This gives the protein CASSEITGAGTEAFF.

This clone was observed a single time. J is TRBJ1-2 and V is TRBV5-4; 8 nucleotides align to TRBD1. This CDR3 region has 14 residues. Trimming removed 0 bases from V and 6 bases from J; junction bases left unmatched: 4. Germline CDR1 and CDR2: SGHNT and YYREEE (reference sequence). CDR3 in DNA: TGTGCCAGCAGCTTGGTACAGGGGGGCCATGGCTACACCTTC. Protein sequence: CASSLVQGGHGYTF.

CDR3 loop: CASSDYPTDAYSNQPQHF. CDR3 coding DNA: TGTGCCAGCAGCGATTACCCGACGGACGCTTATAGCAATCAGCCCCAGCATTTT. This chain links TRBV5-4 with TRBJ1-5; D is undetermined. The germline gives CDR1 SGHNT, CDR2 YYREEE (reference sequence). CDR3 length: 18 residues. Trimming cost V 4 bases and J 0 bases, with 20 bases left between them. The full variable domain, in which reference TRBV5-4 and TRBJ1-5 provide the parts outside the CDR3, is ETGVTQSPTHLIKTRGQQVTLRCSSQSGHNTVSWYQQALGQGPQFIFQYYREEENGRGNFPPRFSGLQFPNYSSELNVNALELDDSALYLCASSDYPTDAYSNQPQHFGDGTRLSIL.

V and J are TRBV28 and TRBJ2-7; 8 bases map to TRBD2. This CDR3 has 15 residues. Per the germline V gene, CDR1 is MDHEN and CDR2 is SYDVKM. The V and J ends lost 6 bases and 4 bases, in that order; junction bases with no gene match: 11. The DNA of the CDR3 is TGTGCCAGCAGCCCATCCCCTAGCGGGCAATACGAGCAGTACTTC. It translates to CASSPSPSGQYEQYF.